Below, 30 T cell receptor beta chains from the same sample are listed, as sequenced in a study of blood T cell repertoires in COVID-19 (dated by TCRdb to about 2020). The method behind the library was the immunoSEQ multiplex PCR assay. Held by TCRdb, this immuneACCESS table contains in-frame sequences only and omits some clones. Under half of the omission traces to an unresolved V gene where checked; the cause of the rest is unknown. The sample contains 130,000 or so clones, about 86% of them found a single time. The ten top clones hold about 6.3% of the sample. The sequenced material came from peripheral blood. These receptors were taken from a man older than 75 with active or convalescent COVID-19.

This clone came up once. The chain has TRBV24-1 and TRBJ2-5, with a tentative D call TRBD1 (6 bases). V was shortened by 4 bases and J by 0 bases, with 8 bases between the two germline ends. The CDR3 runs to 14 residues. Germline CDR1 is KGHDR and CDR2 is SFDVKD. CDR3 sequence: CATSERDNQETQYF. In nucleotides, the CDR3 is TGTGCCACCAGTGAAAGGGACAACCAAGAGACCCAGTACTTC.

This clone was observed a single time. The chain uses TRBV7-9 and TRBJ2-3; perhaps TRBD1 as D (5 bases). The CDR3 contains 13 residues. The V gene's germline CDR1 is SEHNR and CDR2 FQNEAQ (reference sequence). With 4 bases removed from V and 4 bases from J, the gap between germline ends came to 9 bases. The CDR3 protein is CASSYSRADTQYF. CDR3 sequence (DNA): TGTGCCAGCAGCTATAGCAGGGCAGATACGCAGTATTTT.

The genes are TRBV18 and TRBJ1-6; TRBD1 matches 11 bases. V gave up 3 bases and J gave up 10 bases; unmatched junction bases: 5. This CDR3 spans 15 amino acids. Germline V gives CDR1 KGHSH, CDR2 LQKENI. CDR3 sequence: CASSPGQGGESPLHF. DNA for the CDR3: TGTGCCAGCTCACCGGGACAGGGGGGAGAGTCACCCCTCCACTTT.

The V call is TRBV6-5, the J call TRBJ2-2, with D unclear. The CDR3 is 13 amino acids. Deletions cut 5 bases from V and 0 bases from J, with 4 bases between. Germline V gene data show CDR1 as MNHEY and CDR2 as SVGAGI. The CDR3 here is CASSRANTGELFF. For the CDR3, the DNA is TGTGCCAGCAGTCGAGCGAACACCGGGGAGCTGTTTTTT.

The V call is TRBV30, the J call TRBJ2-7; a possible D gene is TRBD1 (5 bases). The V gene lost 4 bases and the J gene lost 2 bases, with 9 bases spanning the gap. The germline V gene encodes CDR1 GTSNPN and CDR2 SVGIG (reference sequence). This CDR3 region has 12 residues. CDR3 nucleotide sequence: TGTGCCTGGAAAACAGGACCCTACGAGCAGTACTTC. As protein: CAWKTGPYEQYF. The full variable domain, rest sourced from reference TRBV30 and TRBJ2-7, is SQTIHQWPATLVQPVGSPLSLECTVEGTSNPNLYWYRQAAGRGLQLLFYSVGIGQISSEVPQNLSASRPQDRQFILSSKKLLLSDSGFYLCAWKTGPYEQYFGPGTRLTVT.

In DNA form, the CDR3 reads TGCGCCAGCAGCCCCGGGACAGGGGGCATCAATGAGCAGTTCTTC. Amino acid sequence: CASSPGTGGINEQFF. V usage is TRBV5-1 and J usage is TRBJ2-1, with TRBD1 matching over 12 bases. The CDR3 loop spans 15 amino acids. Germline-derived CDR1 and CDR2 are SGHRS and YFSETQ. After removal of 4 bases from V and 6 bases from J, the junction contained 5 bases not matched to a gene.

The CDR3 region is CASTSTTSSGGPETQYF. CDR3 in DNA: TGTGCCAGCACCTCCACCACCTCCAGCGGGGGTCCTGAGACCCAGTACTTC. V and J are TRBV7-2 and TRBJ2-5; 8 bases are a match to TRBD2. The CDR3 sequence is 17 residues long. With V trimmed by 7 bases and J by 5 bases, 18 bases remained unmatched. Germline V lookup: CDR1 SGHTA, CDR2 FQGNSA.

A few counts support this clone. This chain joins TRBV2 and TRBJ1-1; a possible D gene is TRBD1 (6 bases). Germline values: CDR1 SNHLY, CDR2 FYNNEI. The CDR3 loop spans 13 amino acids. The V end lost 3 bases, the J end lost 3 bases, and 8 bases lay between the germline ends. The CDR3: CASSEDRYTEAFF. The CDR3, as DNA: TGTGCCAGCAGTGAGGACAGATACACTGAAGCTTTCTTT. Based on the CDR3 plus reference TRBV2 and TRBJ1-1, the full variable domain is EPEVTQTPSHQVTQMGQEVILRCVPISNHLYFYWYRQILGQKVEFLVSFYNNEISEKSEIFDDQFSVERPDGSNFTLKIRSTKLEDSAMYFCASSEDRYTEAFFGQGTRLTVV.

This clone was observed a few times. Here the CDR3 reads CASSPGLKPYNEQFF. In DNA form, the CDR3 reads TGTGCCAGCAGCCCCGGACTAAAACCTTACAATGAGCAGTTCTTC. This chain links TRBV7-8 with TRBJ2-1, with a possible D match to TRBD2 (6 bases). Germline V gene lookup returns CDR1 SGHVS and CDR2 FQNEAQ. This CDR3 has 15 amino acids. V lost 5 bases, J lost 4 bases, and 15 bases lay in between.

The CDR3 sequence is CASSSAESGANEQYF. CDR3 bases: TGTGCCAGCTCCTCGGCTGAATCGGGAGCAAACGAGCAGTACTTC. The chain uses TRBV5-4 and TRBJ2-7; the D gene is possibly TRBD2 (6 bases). V lost 7 bases, J lost 5 bases, and 22 bases lay in between. This CDR3 is 15 amino acids long. From germline, CDR1 is SGHNT and CDR2 YYREEE (reference sequence).

This sequence joins TRBV27 and TRBJ2-2; D is unclear. From germline, CDR1 is MNHEY and CDR2 SMNVEV (reference sequence). The CDR3 is made up of 13 amino acids. Trimming took off 6 bases at V and 7 bases at J, with 12 bases between the two ends. CDR3 DNA sequence: TGTGCCAGCAGCCAACCCCCCTACGGGGAGCTGTTTTTT. Residues: CASSQPPYGELFF.

The chain links TRBV7-9 to TRBJ2-7; D is possibly TRBD1 (6 bases). In germline, CDR1 is SEHNR, CDR2 FQNEAQ (reference sequence). Trimming took off 5 bases at V and 5 bases at J, with 10 bases between the two ends. The CDR3 extends over 12 amino acids. The CDR3 sequence: CASSPQGHEQYF. CDR3 in DNA: TGTGCCAGCAGCCCACAGGGACACGAGCAGTACTTC.

This chain uses TRBV30 with TRBJ1-1, with D maybe TRBD1 (6 bases). This CDR3 contains 13 residues. V lost 2 bases to trimming and J lost 2 bases, with 9 bases between them. The V gene's germline CDR1 is GTSNPN and CDR2 SVGIG (reference sequence). CDR3 bases: TGTGCCTGGAGTCAGGACAGTAACACTGAAGCTTTCTTT. Its translation is CAWSQDSNTEAFF. Based on the CDR3 plus reference TRBV30 and TRBJ1-1, the full variable domain is SQTIHQWPATLVQPVGSPLSLECTVEGTSNPNLYWYRQAAGRGLQLLFYSVGIGQISSEVPQNLSASRPQDRQFILSSKKLLLSDSGFYLCAWSQDSNTEAFFGQGTRLTVV.

Only a few counts were recorded for this clone. The chain couples TRBV7-8 to TRBJ2-1, with 9 bases aligning to TRBD2. The J segment lost 9 bases and the V segment lost 3 bases, leaving 12 bases of the junction unmatched. The CDR3 is 16 residues long. CDR1 SGHVS and CDR2 FQNEAQ come from the germline V gene. As DNA, the CDR3 is TGTGCCAGCAGCTTCTTCCGCGGCGGGGGGGCCCTTGAGCAGTTCTTC. Translation gives CASSFFRGGGALEQFF.

The V gene is TRBV20-1, the J gene TRBJ1-2; D possibly corresponds to TRBD1 (5 bases). Germline V gene sequence: CDR1 DFQATT, CDR2 SNEGSKA (reference sequence). This CDR3 is built from 15 residues. V lost 3 bases and J 2 bases, leaving 16 bases between the germline ends. Written as DNA, the CDR3 is TGCAGTGCTAGTCTGAGGGAGGGGAGGAACTATGGCTACACCTTC. Translation gives CSASLREGRNYGYTF.

The genes are TRBV25-1 and TRBJ2-1, with 8 positions matching TRBD1. J gave up 3 bases and V 4 bases, and 5 bases lay outside the gene matches. CDR3 size: 15 residues. Germline CDR1 and CDR2: MGHDK and SYGVNS. This chain's CDR3 is CASSGTGIIYNEQFF. CDR3 bases: TGTGCCAGCAGTGGGACAGGGATCATCTACAATGAGCAGTTCTTC.

The chain employs TRBV6-5 and TRBJ1-2; D is ambiguous. Germline CDR1 reads MNHEY; CDR2 reads SVGAGI. The CDR3 consists of 15 residues. Between the trimmed V and J ends, which lost 0 bases and 9 bases, there was a span of 17 bases. CDR3 sequence: CASSYSTRPGGSYTF. CDR3 sequence (DNA): TGTGCCAGCAGTTACTCTACAAGGCCGGGAGGAAGCTACACCTTC.

This clone was seen just once. This chain links TRBV6-5 with TRBJ1-6; no clear D gene. Germline V CDR1 and CDR2: MNHEY, SVGAGI. This CDR3 contains 14 residues. The V end was cut by 7 bases, the J end by 4 bases, with 11 bases between. CDR3 DNA sequence: TGTGCCAGCACTAGGCTTCTATATAATTCACCCCTCCACTTT. It encodes CASTRLLYNSPLHF.

The genes are TRBV7-2 and TRBJ1-4; TRBD1 might be the D (6 bases). The germline CDR1 and CDR2 sequences are SGHTA and FQGNSA. CDR3 size: 14 residues. The V end was cut by 5 bases, the J end by 5 bases, with 12 bases between. In DNA, the CDR3 is TGTGCCAGCAGCCTCCTGACAGGAAATGAAAAACTGTTTTTT. Protein product: CASSLLTGNEKLFF.

V usage is TRBV18 and J usage is TRBJ1-5; D unclear. Germline lookup yields CDR1 KGHSH and CDR2 LQKENI. V was clipped by 6 bases and J by 5 bases, with 11 bases between them. This CDR3 has 13 residues. The CDR3 nucleotides are TGTGCCAGCTCGGATACGGGGTATCAGCCCCAGCATTTT. It translates to CASSDTGYQPQHF.

The rearrangement uses TRBV12-3 or TRBV12-4 and TRBJ1-1, with D unclear. The CDR3 extends over 13 amino acids. V lost 5 bases and J 3 bases, leaving 10 bases between the germline ends. CDR3 amino acids: CASSPQRDTEAFF. The CDR3 DNA sequence: TGTGCCAGCAGTCCTCAACGGGACACTGAAGCTTTCTTT.

V gene TRBV19 combines with J gene TRBJ1-2; 7 nucleotides agree with TRBD1. Looked up from germline, CDR1 is LNHDA and CDR2 is SQIVND (reference sequence). The V and J ends lost 7 bases and 2 bases, in that order; junction bases with no gene match: 7. This CDR3 region has 14 residues. The CDR3 loop reads CASTRQGINYGYTF. In nucleotides, the CDR3 is TGTGCCAGTACGCGACAGGGAATAAACTATGGCTACACCTTC. Full variable domain (outside the CDR3, taken from reference TRBV19 and TRBJ1-2): DGGITQSPKYLFRKEGQNVTLSCEQNLNHDAMYWYRQDPGQGLRLIYYSQIVNDFQKGDIAEGYSVSREKKESFPLTVTSAQKNPTAFYLCASTRQGINYGYTFGSGTRLTVV.

The chain joins TRBV3-1 (or the pseudogene TRBV3-2) to TRBJ2-2; D possibly corresponds to TRBD2 (5 bases). This CDR3 is 13 amino acids long. Germline CDR1 reads LGHDT; CDR2 reads YNNKEL (reference sequence). Trimming removed 3 bases at V and 7 bases at J, with 9 bases between. The CDR3 DNA follows: TGTGCCAGCAGCCAGAATGCGGGCGGGGAGCTGTTTTTT. Its translation: CASSQNAGGELFF.

This chain links TRBV7-3 with TRBJ2-7; TRBD1 agrees at 8 bases. The ends lost 5 bases at V and 6 bases at J; junction bases unmatched: 3. Germline values: CDR1 SGHTA, CDR2 FQGTGA. The CDR3 runs to 12 residues. The CDR3, as DNA: TGTGCCAGCAGCCCGACAGGGGCCGAGCAGTACTTC. As protein: CASSPTGAEQYF.

The gene calls are TRBV4-1 and TRBJ2-7; possibly TRBD1 for D (6 bases). The germline V gene encodes CDR1 MGHRA and CDR2 YSYEKL. V was cut by 1 base and J by 4 bases, with 11 bases left in between. CDR3 length: 14 residues. In DNA, the CDR3 is TGCGCCAGCAGCCAAGGACAGGATGCGTACGAGCAGTACTTC. It translates to CASSQGQDAYEQYF.

J is TRBJ2-2 and V is TRBV7-2, with D possibly being TRBD2 (6 bases). Germline V gene data show CDR1 as SGHTA and CDR2 as FQGNSA. Trimming shortened V by 3 bases and J by 10 bases, and 12 bases separated the two germline ends. CDR3 length: 13 amino acids. This chain's CDR3 is CASSLAGGMELFF. DNA of the CDR3: TGTGCCAGCAGCTTGGCCGGGGGAATGGAGCTGTTTTTT.

Concerning this clone: The same CDR3 can be traced to other DNA sequences in this sample. This chain uses TRBV5-6 with TRBJ2-3; D is ambiguous. V was cut by 0 bases and J by 5 bases, with 4 bases left in between. This CDR3 is 12 amino acids long. CDR1 and CDR2 (germline): SGHDT, YYEEEE. The CDR3 nucleotides are TGTGCCAGCAGCTTGGCCGGAGATACGCAGTATTTT. Encoded protein: CASSLAGDTQYF.

The V and J genes are TRBV19 and TRBJ1-1; D is unresolved. The V gene's germline CDR1 is LNHDA and CDR2 SQIVND (reference sequence). Trimming took off 5 bases at V and 1 base at J, with 8 bases between the two ends. The CDR3 spans 13 residues. Here the CDR3 DNA reads TGTGCCAGTAGTTCCTACAGGAACACTGAAGCTTTCTTT. Its protein is CASSSYRNTEAFF.

This chain uses TRBV6-2 or TRBV6-3 with TRBJ1-4; 9 bases agree with TRBD1. CDR3 length: 16 residues. J lost 8 bases, V lost 0 bases, and 7 bases had no gene match. Germline CDR1 MNHEY, CDR2 SVGEGT. The DNA of the CDR3 is TGTGCCAGCAGTTACTCGGTAACAGGGGGCAGGGAAAAACTGTTTTTT. Protein: CASSYSVTGGREKLFF.

This clone has a single count. The rearrangement uses TRBV3-1 (or the pseudogene TRBV3-2) and TRBJ2-7; the D gene is possibly TRBD2 (5 bases). The CDR3 has 14 residues. Per germline, CDR1 LGHDT and CDR2 YNNKEL (reference sequence). Between the trimmed V and J ends, which lost 4 bases and 6 bases, there was a span of 16 bases. Written as DNA, the CDR3 is TGTGCCAGCAGCCCCGCAGTTCGGGGTTCCGAGCAGTACTTC. The encoded protein is CASSPAVRGSEQYF.